These 3 T cell receptor beta chains were all obtained from the same sample, sequenced in a study of CD8+ T cells in alopecia areata. RNA, once extracted, was reverse transcribed into cDNA for use as the sequencing template. Data came from immunoSEQ multiplex PCR; TCRdb stores just in-frame clones and leaves some out. The sample carries 200,000 to 250,000 clones, roughly 69% recorded once. The specimen was CD4+ T cells sorted from blood, collected at week 0. The receptors shown here come from a human donor with alopecia areata.

CDR3 protein: CASSRDLVDTQYF. DNA for the CDR3: TGTGCCAGCAGTCGGGACTTAGTCGATACGCAGTATTTT. This chain connects TRBV2 to TRBJ2-3, with a tentative D call TRBD2 (6 bases). The CDR3 extends over 13 amino acids. V was trimmed by 5 bases and J by 6 bases, leaving 12 bases between them. Looked up from germline, CDR1 is SNHLY and CDR2 is FYNNEI.

This chain uses TRBV30 with TRBJ1-4, with D uncertain. V was cut by 0 bases and J by 7 bases, with 12 bases left in between. This CDR3 is built from 14 residues. Germline values: CDR1 GTSNPN, CDR2 SVGIG (reference sequence). The CDR3 protein is CAWSVRTGAEKLFF. The CDR3 nucleotides read TGTGCCTGGAGTGTACGTACGGGAGCTGAAAAACTGTTTTTT.

This clone was observed a handful of times. CDR3 bases: TGCGCCAGCAGCTTGGCCAATGTAAACACTGAAGCTTTCTTT. Its translation: CASSLANVNTEAFF. The rearrangement links TRBV5-1 to TRBJ1-1, with unresolved D. Germline V gene sequence: CDR1 SGHRS, CDR2 YFSETQ. Deletions cut 0 bases from V and 2 bases from J, with 8 bases between. The CDR3 covers 14 residues.